This TCR beta chain originates from a study of blood T cell repertoires in COVID-19. With V trimmed by 6 bases and J by 3 bases, 9 bases remained unmatched. The CDR3 covers 16 residues. Germline loops: CDR1 SEHNR, CDR2 FQNEAQ (reference sequence). Using immunoSEQ multiplex PCR, the repertoire was profiled, and TCRdb retains in-frame clones only, with some absent. The sample contains over 250,000 clones, 80% to 90% of which appear only once. This receptor was taken from a woman in her twenties or thirties who had recovered from COVID-19. The chain recombines TRBV7-9 with TRBJ1-1; 11 positions agree with TRBD1. The specimen was PBMCs or T cells enriched from blood (not recorded which). In DNA, the CDR3 is TGTGCCAGCAGTCACGGACAGGGGGCGCTGGACACTGAAGCTTTCTTT. Its translation: CASSHGQGALDTEAFF.